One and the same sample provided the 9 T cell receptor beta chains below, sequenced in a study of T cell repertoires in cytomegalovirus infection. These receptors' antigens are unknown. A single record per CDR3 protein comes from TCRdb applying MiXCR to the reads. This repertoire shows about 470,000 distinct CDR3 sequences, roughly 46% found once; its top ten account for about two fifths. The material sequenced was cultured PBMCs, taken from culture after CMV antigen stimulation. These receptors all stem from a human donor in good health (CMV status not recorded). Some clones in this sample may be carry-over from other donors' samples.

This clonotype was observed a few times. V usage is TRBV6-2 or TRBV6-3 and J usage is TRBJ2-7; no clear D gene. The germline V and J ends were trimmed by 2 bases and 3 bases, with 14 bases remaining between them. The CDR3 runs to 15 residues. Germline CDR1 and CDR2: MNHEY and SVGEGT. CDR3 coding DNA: TGTGCCAGCAGTTACAGGCCAACTACTCTCTACGAGCAGTACTTC. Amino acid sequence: CASSYRPTTLYEQYF.

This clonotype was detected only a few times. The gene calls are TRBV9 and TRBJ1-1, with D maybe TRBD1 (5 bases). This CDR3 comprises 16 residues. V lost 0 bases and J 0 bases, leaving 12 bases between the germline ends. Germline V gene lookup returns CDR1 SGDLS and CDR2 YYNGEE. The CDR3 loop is CASSVEQGRMNTEAFF. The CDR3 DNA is TGTGCCAGCAGCGTAGAGCAGGGCCGGATGAACACTGAAGCTTTCTTT.

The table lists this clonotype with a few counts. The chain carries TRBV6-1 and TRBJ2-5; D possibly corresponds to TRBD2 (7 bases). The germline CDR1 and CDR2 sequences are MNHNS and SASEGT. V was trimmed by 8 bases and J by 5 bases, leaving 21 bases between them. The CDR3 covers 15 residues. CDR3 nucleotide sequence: TGTGCCAGCTTTCCGACTAGCCCGAGGGGGGAGACCCAGTACTTC. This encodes CASFPTSPRGETQYF.

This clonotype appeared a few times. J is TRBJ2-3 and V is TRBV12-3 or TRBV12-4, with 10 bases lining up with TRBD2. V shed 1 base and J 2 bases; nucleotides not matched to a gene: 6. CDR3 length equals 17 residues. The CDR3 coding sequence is TGTGCCAGCAGTTTAGGTACTAGCGGGGTCTCCACAGATACGCAGTATTTT. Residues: CASSLGTSGVSTDTQYF.

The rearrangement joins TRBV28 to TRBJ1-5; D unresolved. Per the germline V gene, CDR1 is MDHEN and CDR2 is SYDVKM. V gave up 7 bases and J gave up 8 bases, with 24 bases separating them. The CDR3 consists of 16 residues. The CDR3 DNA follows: TGTGCCAGCAACTCCTTCGAAGACGGGAGCGATAAGCCCCAGCATTTT. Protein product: CASNSFEDGSDKPQHF.

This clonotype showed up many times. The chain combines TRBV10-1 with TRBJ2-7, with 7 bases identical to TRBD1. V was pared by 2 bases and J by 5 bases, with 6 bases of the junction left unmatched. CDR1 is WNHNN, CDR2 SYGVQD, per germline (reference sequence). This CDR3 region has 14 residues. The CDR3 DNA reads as TGCGCCAGCAGTGAGAGGGGGCGATCCAACGAGCAGTACTTC. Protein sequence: CASSERGRSNEQYF.

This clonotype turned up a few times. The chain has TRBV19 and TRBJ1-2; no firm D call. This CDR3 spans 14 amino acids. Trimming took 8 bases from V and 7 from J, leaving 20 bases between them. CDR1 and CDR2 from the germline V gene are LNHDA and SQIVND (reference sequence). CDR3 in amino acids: CASSVRHGLSGYTF. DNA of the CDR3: TGTGCCAGTTCCGTACGACATGGATTGAGTGGCTACACCTTC.

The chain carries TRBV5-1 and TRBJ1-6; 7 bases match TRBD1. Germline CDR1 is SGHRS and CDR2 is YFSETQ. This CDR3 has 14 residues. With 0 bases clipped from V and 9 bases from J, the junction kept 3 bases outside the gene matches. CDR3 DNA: TGCGCCAGCAGCTTGGGCAGGGGGGCTTCACCCCTCCACTTT. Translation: CASSLGRGASPLHF.

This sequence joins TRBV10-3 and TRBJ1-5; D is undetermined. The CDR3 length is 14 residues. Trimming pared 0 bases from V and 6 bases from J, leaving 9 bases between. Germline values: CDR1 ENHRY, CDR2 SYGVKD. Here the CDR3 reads CAISESVGGQPQHF. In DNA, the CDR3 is TGTGCCATCAGTGAGTCCGTGGGAGGTCAGCCCCAGCATTTT.